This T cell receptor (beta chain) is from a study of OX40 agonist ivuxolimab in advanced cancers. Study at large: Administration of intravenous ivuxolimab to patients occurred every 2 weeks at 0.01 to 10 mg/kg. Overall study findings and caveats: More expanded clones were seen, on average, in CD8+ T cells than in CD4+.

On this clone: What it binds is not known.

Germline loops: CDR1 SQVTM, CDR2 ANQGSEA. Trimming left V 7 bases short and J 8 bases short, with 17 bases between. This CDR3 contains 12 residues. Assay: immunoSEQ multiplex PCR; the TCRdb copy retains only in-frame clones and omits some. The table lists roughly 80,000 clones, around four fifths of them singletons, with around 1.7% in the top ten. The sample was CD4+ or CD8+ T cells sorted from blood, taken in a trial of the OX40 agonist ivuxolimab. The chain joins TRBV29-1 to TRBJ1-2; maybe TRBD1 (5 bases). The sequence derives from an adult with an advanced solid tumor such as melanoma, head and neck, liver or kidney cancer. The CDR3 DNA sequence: TGCAGCGGGGTAGACAGTCGTGAAGGCTACACCTTC. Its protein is CSGVDSREGYTF.